The clone carrying this T cell receptor beta chain was seen a single time. Researchers isolated at least 7 million PBMCs per sample. Alongside a J-beta primer mix, a sample-barcoded 5' primer served in a second PCR lasting about 7 to 12 cycles. From each sample, at least 3 million paired-end reads containing CDR3 were obtained. TCRdb passed the 5' RACE reads through MiXCR, listing each CDR3 protein once. The sample carries 800,000 to 950,000 distinct CDR3 sequences, 25% to 35% recorded once. The data derive from a study of blood T cells in healthy people across ages. Trimming took 6 bases from V and 1 from J, leaving 16 bases between them. Germline loops: CDR1 MDHEN, CDR2 SYDVKM. The CDR3 covers 16 residues. This sample also belongs to another study, concerning T cells of mothers and their children. This second study notes: Nine systemically healthy Caucasian donors: three mothers, six children. Normalized overlap was always slightly, never significantly, higher in related than unrelated mother-child pairs.

The sample taken for sequencing was blood. This TCR derives from a woman between 35 and 50 years old in good health. The J gene is TRBJ1-3, the V gene TRBV28; a weak D match, TRBD1 (5 bases). CDR3 sequence reads: CASRLGTGRSGNTIYF. The CDR3 DNA reads TGTGCCAGCAGGTTAGGGACGGGGCGGTCTGGAAACACCATATATTTT.